This T cell receptor beta chain is from a study of T cells in women clearing cervical HPV infection. Study summary: Case blood was drawn when the lesion was first found; control blood after infection became undetectable.

As for this clone: The sequenced fragment ends 3 residues before the CDR3 boundary, so the rest is inferred from the germline J gene.

The data were produced by immunoSEQ multiplex PCR, yet TCRdb's version contains in-frame clones alone and is incomplete. This repertoire comprises around 48,000 clones; its ten largest clones make up about 1.5%. The V end lost 4 bases, the J end lost 6 bases, and 13 bases lay between the germline ends. CDR1 is LNHDA, CDR2 SQIVND, per germline (reference sequence). The CDR3 has 14 residues. This chain links TRBV19 with TRBJ2-4; a possible D gene is TRBD1 (5 bases). Source material: blood buffy coat. This receptor was identified in a woman between 18 and 70 years old with a cervical HPV16 infection that either progressed to CIN3+ or cleared (not recorded which). The CDR3 is CASSTPGAVNIQYF. CDR3 DNA (partial): TGTGCCAGTAGTACCCCTGGGGCCGTAAACATT.